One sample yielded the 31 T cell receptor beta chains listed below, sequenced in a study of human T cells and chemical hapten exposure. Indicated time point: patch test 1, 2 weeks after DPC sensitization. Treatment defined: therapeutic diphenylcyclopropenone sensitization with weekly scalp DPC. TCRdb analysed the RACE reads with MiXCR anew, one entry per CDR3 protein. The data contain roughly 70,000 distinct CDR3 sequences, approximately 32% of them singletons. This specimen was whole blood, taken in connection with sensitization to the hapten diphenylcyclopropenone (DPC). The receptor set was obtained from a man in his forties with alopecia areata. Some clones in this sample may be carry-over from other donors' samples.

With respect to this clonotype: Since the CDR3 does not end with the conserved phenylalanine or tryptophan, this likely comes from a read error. CDR3 protein: CASSYGTPTTDTQYS. The DNA of the CDR3 is TGTGCCAGCAGTTACGGGACTCCAACCACAGATACGCAGTATTCT. The gene calls are TRBV12-3 or TRBV12-4 and TRBJ2-3, with D possibly being TRBD2 (6 bases). The CDR3 is made up of 15 amino acids. Trimming stripped 4 bases from V and 2 bases from J, with 13 bases between.

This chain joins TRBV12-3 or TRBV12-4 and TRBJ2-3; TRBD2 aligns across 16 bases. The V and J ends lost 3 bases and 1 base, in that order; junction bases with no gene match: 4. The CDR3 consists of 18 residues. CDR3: CASSLGTSGRAGTDTQYF. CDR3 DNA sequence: TGTGCCAGCAGTTTGGGGACTAGCGGGAGGGCCGGCACAGATACGCAGTATTTT.

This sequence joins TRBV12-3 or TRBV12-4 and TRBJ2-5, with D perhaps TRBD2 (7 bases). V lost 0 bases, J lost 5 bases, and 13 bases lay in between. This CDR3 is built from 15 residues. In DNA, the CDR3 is TGTGCCAGCAGTTTAGCAACAGGGCGGGGGGAGACCCAGTACTTC. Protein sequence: CASSLATGRGETQYF.

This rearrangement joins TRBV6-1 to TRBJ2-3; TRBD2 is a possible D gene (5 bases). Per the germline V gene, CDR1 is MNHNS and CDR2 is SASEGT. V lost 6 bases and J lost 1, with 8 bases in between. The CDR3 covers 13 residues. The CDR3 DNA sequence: TGTGCCAGCAGAGGGAGAGGCACAGATACGCAGTATTTT. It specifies CASRGRGTDTQYF.

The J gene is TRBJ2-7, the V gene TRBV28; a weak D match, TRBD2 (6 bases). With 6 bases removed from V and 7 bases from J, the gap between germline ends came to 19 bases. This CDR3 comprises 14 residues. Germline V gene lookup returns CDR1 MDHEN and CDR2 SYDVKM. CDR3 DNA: TGTGCCAGCAGCCTCCGGGGACTGAGGAGGGAGCAGTACTTC. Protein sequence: CASSLRGLRREQYF.

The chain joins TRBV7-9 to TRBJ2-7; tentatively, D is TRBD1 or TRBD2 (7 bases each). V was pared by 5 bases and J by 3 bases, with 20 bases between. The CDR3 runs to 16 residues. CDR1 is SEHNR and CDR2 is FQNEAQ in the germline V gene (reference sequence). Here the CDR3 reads CASSQGPGGGSYEQYF. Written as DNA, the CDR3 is TGTGCCAGCAGCCAAGGACCAGGGGGGGGCAGCTACGAGCAGTACTTC.

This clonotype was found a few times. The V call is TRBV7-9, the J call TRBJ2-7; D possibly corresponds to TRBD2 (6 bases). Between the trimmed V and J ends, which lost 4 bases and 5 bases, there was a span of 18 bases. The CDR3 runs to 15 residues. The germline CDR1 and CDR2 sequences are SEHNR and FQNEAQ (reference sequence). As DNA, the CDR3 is TGTGCCAGCAGCTCCTGGTCGGAGGGCCGGAACGAGCAGTACTTC. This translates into CASSSWSEGRNEQYF. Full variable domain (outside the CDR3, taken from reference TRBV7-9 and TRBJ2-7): DTGVSQNPRHKITKRGQNVTFRCDPISEHNRLYWYRQTLGQGPEFLTYFQNEAQLEKSRLLSDRFSAERPKGSFSTLEIQRTEQGDSAMYLCASSSWSEGRNEQYFGPGTRLTVT.

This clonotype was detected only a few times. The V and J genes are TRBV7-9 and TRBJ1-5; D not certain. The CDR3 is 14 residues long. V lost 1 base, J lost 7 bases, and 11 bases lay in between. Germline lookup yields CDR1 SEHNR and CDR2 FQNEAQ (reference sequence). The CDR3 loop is CASSLGGAGQPQHF. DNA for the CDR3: TGTGCCAGCAGCTTAGGCGGAGCGGGGCAGCCCCAGCATTTT.

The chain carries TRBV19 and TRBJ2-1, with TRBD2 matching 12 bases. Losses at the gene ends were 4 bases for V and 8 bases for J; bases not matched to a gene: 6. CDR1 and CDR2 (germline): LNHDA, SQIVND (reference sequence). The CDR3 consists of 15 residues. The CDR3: CASSTLAGGPDEQFF. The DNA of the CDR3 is TGTGCCAGTAGTACTCTAGCGGGAGGGCCCGATGAGCAGTTCTTC.

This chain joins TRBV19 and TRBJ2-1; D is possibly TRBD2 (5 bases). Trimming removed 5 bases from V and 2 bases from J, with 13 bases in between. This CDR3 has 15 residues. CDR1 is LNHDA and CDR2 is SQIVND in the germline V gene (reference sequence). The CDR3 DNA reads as TGTGCCAGTAGTGTAGCGCGCCTTCCCTACAATGAGCAGTTCTTC. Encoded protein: CASSVARLPYNEQFF.

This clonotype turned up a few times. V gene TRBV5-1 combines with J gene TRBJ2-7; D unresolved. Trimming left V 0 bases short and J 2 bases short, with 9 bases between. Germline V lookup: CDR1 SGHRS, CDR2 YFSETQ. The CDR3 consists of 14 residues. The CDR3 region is CASSLGSLTYEQYF. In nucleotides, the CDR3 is TGCGCCAGCAGCTTGGGATCGTTAACCTACGAGCAGTACTTC.

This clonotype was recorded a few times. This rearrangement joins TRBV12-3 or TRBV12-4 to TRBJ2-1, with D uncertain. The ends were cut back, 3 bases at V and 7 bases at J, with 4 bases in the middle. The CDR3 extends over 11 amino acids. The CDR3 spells CASSFRNEQFF. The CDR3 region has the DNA TGTGCCAGCAGTTTTAGGAATGAGCAGTTCTTC.

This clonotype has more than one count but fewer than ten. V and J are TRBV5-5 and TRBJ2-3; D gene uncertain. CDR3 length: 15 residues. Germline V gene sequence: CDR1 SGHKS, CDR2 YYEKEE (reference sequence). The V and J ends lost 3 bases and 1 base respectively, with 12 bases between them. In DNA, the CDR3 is TGTGCCAGCAGCTCCCTTGGCGCGGGCACAGATACGCAGTATTTT. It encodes CASSSLGAGTDTQYF.

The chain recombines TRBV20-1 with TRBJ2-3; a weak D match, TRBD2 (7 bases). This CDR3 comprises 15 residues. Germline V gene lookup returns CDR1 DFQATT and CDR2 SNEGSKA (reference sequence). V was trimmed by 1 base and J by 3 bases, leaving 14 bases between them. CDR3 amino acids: CSARVGGLPTDTQYF. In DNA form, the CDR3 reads TGCAGTGCTAGAGTCGGGGGGCTGCCGACAGATACGCAGTATTTT.

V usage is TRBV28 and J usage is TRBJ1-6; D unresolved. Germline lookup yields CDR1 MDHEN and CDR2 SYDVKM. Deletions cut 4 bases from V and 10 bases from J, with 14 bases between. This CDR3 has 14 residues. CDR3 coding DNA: TGTGCCAGCAGTTCCGCCCCGGGTTGGTCACCCCTCCACTTT. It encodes CASSSAPGWSPLHF. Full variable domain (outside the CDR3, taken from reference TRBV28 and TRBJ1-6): DVKVTQSSRYLVKRTGEKVFLECVQDMDHENMFWYRQDPGLGLRLIYFSYDVKMKEKGDIPEGYSVSREKKERFSLILESASTNQTSMYLCASSSAPGWSPLHFGNGTRLTVT.

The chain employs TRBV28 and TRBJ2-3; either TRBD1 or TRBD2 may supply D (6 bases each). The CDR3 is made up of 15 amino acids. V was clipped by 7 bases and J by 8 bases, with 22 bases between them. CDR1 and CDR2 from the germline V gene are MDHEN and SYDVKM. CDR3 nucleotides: TGTGCCAGCACCAGGGGCGGGGTCCAAATGGGTACGCAGTATTTT. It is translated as CASTRGGVQMGTQYF.

The CDR3 region is CASSSRLRDSLNEQFF. As DNA, the CDR3 is TGTGCCAGCAGTTCCCGTCTCCGGGACAGCCTCAATGAGCAGTTCTTC. The V and J genes are TRBV12-3 or TRBV12-4 and TRBJ2-1; 7 positions match TRBD1. The CDR3 has 16 amino acids. V lost 4 bases and J lost 6; bases outside the gene matches: 12.

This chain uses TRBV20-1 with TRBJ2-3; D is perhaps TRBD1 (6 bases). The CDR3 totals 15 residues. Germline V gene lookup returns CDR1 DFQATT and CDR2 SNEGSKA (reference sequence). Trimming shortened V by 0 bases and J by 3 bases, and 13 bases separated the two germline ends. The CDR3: CSARDAQGRTDTQYF. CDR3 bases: TGCAGTGCTAGAGACGCGCAGGGGCGAACAGATACGCAGTATTTT.

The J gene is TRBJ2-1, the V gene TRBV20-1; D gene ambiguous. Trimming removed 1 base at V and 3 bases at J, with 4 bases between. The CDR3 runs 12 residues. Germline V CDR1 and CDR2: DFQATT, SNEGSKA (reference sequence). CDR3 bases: TGCAGTGCTAGAGCTAGCTACAATGAGCAGTTCTTC. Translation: CSARASYNEQFF.

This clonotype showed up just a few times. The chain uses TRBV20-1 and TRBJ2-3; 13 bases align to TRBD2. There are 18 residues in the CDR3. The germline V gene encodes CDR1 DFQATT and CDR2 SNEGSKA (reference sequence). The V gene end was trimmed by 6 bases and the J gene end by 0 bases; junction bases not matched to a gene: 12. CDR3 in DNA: TGCAGTGCCGAACGGACTAGCGGGAGCCATCCTAGCACAGATACGCAGTATTTT. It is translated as CSAERTSGSHPSTDTQYF.

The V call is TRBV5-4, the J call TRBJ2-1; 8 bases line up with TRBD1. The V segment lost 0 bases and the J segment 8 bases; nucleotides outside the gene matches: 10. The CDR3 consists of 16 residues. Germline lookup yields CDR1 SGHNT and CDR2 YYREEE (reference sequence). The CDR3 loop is CASSLGSRTGRHEQFF. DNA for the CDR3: TGTGCCAGCAGCTTGGGGAGCCGGACAGGGAGGCATGAGCAGTTCTTC.

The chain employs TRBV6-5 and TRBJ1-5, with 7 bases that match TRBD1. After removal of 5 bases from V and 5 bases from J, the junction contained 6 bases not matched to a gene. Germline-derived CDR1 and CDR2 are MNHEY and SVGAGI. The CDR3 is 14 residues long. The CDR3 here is CASSRQGGDQPQHF. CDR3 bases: TGTGCCAGCAGTCGACAGGGCGGAGATCAGCCCCAGCATTTT.

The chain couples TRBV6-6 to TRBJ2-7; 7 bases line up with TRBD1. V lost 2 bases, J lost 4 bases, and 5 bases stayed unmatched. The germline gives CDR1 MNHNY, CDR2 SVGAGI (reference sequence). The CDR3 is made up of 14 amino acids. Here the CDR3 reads CASSYGGRGYEQYF. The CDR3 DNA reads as TGTGCCAGCAGTTACGGCGGCAGGGGGTACGAGCAGTACTTC.

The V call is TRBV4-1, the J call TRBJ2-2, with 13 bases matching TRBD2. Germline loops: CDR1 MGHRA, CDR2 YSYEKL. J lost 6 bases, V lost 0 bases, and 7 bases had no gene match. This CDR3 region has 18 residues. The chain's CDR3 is CASSQDTLAGGSPGELFF. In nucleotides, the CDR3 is TGCGCCAGCAGCCAAGATACACTAGCGGGAGGGAGTCCCGGGGAGCTGTTTTTT.

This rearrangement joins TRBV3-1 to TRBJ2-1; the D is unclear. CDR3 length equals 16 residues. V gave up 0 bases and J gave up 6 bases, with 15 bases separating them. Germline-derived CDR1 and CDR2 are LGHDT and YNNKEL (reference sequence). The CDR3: CASSQDFWAESNEQFF. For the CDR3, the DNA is TGTGCCAGCAGCCAAGATTTTTGGGCAGAGAGCAATGAGCAGTTCTTC.

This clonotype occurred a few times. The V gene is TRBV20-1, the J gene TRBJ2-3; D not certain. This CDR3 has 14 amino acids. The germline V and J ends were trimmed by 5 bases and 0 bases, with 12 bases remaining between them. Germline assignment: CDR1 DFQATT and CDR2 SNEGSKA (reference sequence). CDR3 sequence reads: CSAPVGRSTDTQYF. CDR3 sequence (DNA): TGCAGTGCTCCGGTGGGAAGGAGCACAGATACGCAGTATTTT.

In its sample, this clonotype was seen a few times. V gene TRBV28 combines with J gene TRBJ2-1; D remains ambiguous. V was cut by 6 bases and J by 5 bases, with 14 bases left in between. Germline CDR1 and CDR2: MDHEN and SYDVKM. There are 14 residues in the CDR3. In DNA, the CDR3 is TGTGCCAGCAGCACACTAAATGGGGACAATGAGCAGTTCTTC. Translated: CASSTLNGDNEQFF.

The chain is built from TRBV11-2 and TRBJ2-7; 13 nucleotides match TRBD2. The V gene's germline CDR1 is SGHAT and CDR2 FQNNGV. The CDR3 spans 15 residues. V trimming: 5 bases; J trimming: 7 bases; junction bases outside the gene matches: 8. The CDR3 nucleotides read TGTGCCAGCAGCCTTAGGACTAGCGGGAGCCAAGAGCAGTACTTC. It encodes CASSLRTSGSQEQYF.

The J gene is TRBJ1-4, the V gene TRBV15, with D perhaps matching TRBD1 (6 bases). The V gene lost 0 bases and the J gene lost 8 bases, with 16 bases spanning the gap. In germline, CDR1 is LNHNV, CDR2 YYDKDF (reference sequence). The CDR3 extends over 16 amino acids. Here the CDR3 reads CATSRDKYRVGEKLFF. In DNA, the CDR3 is TGTGCCACCAGCAGAGATAAGTACAGGGTAGGAGAAAAACTGTTTTTT.

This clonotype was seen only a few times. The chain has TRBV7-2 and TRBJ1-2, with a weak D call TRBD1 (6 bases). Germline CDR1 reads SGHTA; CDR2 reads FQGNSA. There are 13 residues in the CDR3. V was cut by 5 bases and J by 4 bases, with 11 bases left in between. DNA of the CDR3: TGTGCCAGCAGCCCGGACAGTGCCTATGGCTACACCTTC. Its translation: CASSPDSAYGYTF. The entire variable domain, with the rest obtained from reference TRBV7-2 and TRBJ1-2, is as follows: GAGVSQSPSNKVTEKGKDVELRCDPISGHTALYWYRQSLGQGLEFLIYFQGNSAPDKSGLPSDRFSAERTGGSVSTLTIQRTQQEDSAVYLCASSPDSAYGYTFGSGTRLTVV.

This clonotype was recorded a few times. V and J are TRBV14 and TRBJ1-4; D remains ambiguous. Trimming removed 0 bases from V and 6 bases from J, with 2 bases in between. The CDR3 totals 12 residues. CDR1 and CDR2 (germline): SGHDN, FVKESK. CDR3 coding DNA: TGTGCCAGCAGCCAAGATTATGAAAAACTGTTTTTT. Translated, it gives CASSQDYEKLFF.